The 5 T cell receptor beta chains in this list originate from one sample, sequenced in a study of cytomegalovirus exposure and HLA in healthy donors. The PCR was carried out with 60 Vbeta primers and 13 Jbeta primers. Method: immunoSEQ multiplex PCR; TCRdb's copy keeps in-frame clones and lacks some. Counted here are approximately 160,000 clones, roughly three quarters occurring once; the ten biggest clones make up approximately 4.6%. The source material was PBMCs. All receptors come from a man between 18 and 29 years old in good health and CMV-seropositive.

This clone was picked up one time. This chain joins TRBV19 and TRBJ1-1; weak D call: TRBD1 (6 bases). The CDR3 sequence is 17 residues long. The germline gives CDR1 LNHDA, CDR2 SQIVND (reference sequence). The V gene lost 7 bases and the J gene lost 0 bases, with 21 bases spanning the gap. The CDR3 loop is CASKVHDRPLMNTEAFF. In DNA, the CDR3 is TGTGCCAGTAAGGTTCATGACAGGCCGTTGATGAACACTGAAGCTTTCTTT. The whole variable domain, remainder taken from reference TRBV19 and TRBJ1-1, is DGGITQSPKYLFRKEGQNVTLSCEQNLNHDAMYWYRQDPGQGLRLIYYSQIVNDFQKGDIAEGYSVSREKKESFPLTVTSAQKNPTAFYLCASKVHDRPLMNTEAFFGQGTRLTVV.

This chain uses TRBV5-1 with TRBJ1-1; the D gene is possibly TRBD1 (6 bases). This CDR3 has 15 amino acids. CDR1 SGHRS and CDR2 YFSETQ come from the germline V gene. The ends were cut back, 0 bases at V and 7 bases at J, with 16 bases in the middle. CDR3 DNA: TGCGCCAGCAGCTTGGTACAGGGTTATTCAGGTGAAGCTTTCTTT. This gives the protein CASSLVQGYSGEAFF.

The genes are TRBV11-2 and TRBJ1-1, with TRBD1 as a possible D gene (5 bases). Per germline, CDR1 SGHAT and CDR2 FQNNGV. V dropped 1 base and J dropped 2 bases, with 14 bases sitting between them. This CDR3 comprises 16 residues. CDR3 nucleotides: TGTGCCAGCAGCTTAGGCACGGGGGGGGGAAACACTGAAGCTTTCTTT. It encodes CASSLGTGGGNTEAFF.

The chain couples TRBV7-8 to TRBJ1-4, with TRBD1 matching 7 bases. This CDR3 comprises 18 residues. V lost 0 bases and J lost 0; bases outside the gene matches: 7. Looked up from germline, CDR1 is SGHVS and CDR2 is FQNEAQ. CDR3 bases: TGTGCCAGCAGCTTAGCGTTAGGGACAGCTGCAACTAATGAAAAACTGTTTTTT. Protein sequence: CASSLALGTAATNEKLFF.

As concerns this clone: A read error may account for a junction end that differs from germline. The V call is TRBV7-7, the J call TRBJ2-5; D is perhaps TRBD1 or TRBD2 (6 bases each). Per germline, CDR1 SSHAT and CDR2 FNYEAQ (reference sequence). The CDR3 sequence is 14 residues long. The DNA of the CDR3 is TGTGCTAGCAGCTTAGGGGGGCAGCAAGAGACCCAGTACTTC. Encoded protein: CASSLGGQQETQYF.